The present entry profiles one T cell receptor beta chain with its context. Here immunoSEQ multiplex PCR was the method, and the copy in TCRdb shows in-frame clones only, minus some. The table shows 120,000 or so clones, with around nine tenths occurring only once. The entry originates in a study of blood T cell repertoires in COVID-19. Study context: PBMCs, B-cell-depleted T cells, or T cells were the source of the cDNA or gDNA that made up the material.

V was pared by 7 bases and J by 3 bases, with 10 bases between. The CDR3 consists of 13 residues. From germline, CDR1 is SGHRS and CDR2 YFSETQ. This clonotype originated in a human donor in a cohort sampled during active COVID-19. The gene calls are TRBV5-1 and TRBJ2-2; D may be TRBD2 (6 bases). The specimen sequenced was peripheral blood. CDR3 sequence: CASGQRDTGELFF. The CDR3 coding sequence is TGCGCCAGCGGGCAGCGGGACACCGGGGAGCTGTTTTTT.